A selection of T cell receptor beta chains follows, all from one sample in a study of T cells expressing NK-cell markers. From its re-call of the 5' RACE reads, TCRdb lists each CDR3 protein once, without DNA. The sample table includes about 260,000 distinct CDR3 sequences. Sequences were obtained from blood T cells: a sorted CD56 or NKG2C T cell subset, CD4+ or CD8+ T cells, or bulk PBMC T cells (not recorded which). The receptors derive from a woman aged 18 to 75 in good health. The CDR3 runs from the conserved cysteine through the conserved F or W. The order of the fields is V gene, J gene, CDR3 protein.

V: TRBV28; J: TRBJ2-3; CDR3: CASSLRGRVPRDTQYF
V: TRBV20-1; J: TRBJ1-1; CDR3: CSARPSSGAFF
V: TRBV20-1; J: TRBJ2-1; CDR3: CSAPIAGVVYEQFF
V: TRBV4-3; J: TRBJ2-1; CDR3: CASSPQGYGEQFF
V: TRBV20-1; J: TRBJ2-1; CDR3: CSTGRGRDYDEQFF
V: TRBV5-1; J: TRBJ2-2; CDR3: CASSSRAANTGELFF
V: TRBV9; J: TRBJ2-2; CDR3: CASSVGPDGELFF
V: TRBV5-6; J: TRBJ2-5; CDR3: CASSLDRYEETQYF
V: TRBV24-1; J: TRBJ2-2; CDR3: CATSGGNTGELFF
V: TRBV29-1; J: TRBJ2-1; CDR3: CSDQSGRGDNEQFF
V: TRBV10-3; J: TRBJ2-3; CDR3: CAIMAGLDADTQYF
V: TRBV5-1; J: TRBJ2-3; CDR3: CASSLQAASTDTQYF
V: TRBV29-1; J: TRBJ2-1; CDR3: CSVEGTYLSRVQFF
V: TRBV5-1; J: TRBJ2-1; CDR3: CASSPRSRDRGQNEQFF
V: TRBV11-1; J: TRBJ2-6; CDR3: CASSPGQVVANVLTF
V: TRBV29-1; J: TRBJ2-5; CDR3: CSVDGITALQETQYF
V: TRBV7-2; J: TRBJ2-3; CDR3: CASSLGGVGGHTDTQYF
V: TRBV6-5; J: TRBJ1-4; CDR3: CASSFDRGIEKLFF
V: TRBV12-3/TRBV12-4; J: TRBJ1-1; CDR3: CASSITGASTEAFF
V: TRBV15; J: TRBJ1-1; CDR3: CATSRLWAEAFF
V: TRBV5-6; J: TRBJ2-1; CDR3: CASSNDPSSYNEQFF
V: TRBV27; J: TRBJ2-1; CDR3: CATKPPGPLVIGQFF
V: TRBV29-1; J: TRBJ2-3; CDR3: CSVDRGDGTDTQYF
V: TRBV3-1; J: TRBJ1-1; CDR3: CASSQNRGTEAFF
V: TRBV29-1; J: TRBJ2-6; CDR3: CSAQGSVLSGANVLTF
V: TRBV29-1; J: TRBJ2-2; CDR3: CSALDRGDGELFF
V: TRBV5-1; J: TRBJ2-3; CDR3: CASSLASTGLDTDTQYF
V: TRBV29-1; J: TRBJ1-1; CDR3: CSVGTQPGGAFF
V: TRBV12-3/TRBV12-4; J: TRBJ2-5; CDR3: CASSPGQGQETQYF
V: TRBV10-3; J: TRBJ1-5; CDR3: CAISAGQTSLGNQPQHF
V: TRBV7-6; J: TRBJ2-7; CDR3: CASSFDHEQYF
V: TRBV7-2; J: TRBJ2-2; CDR3: CASRGAPGELFF
V: TRBV7-2; J: TRBJ2-3; CDR3: CASSYLNSGIRDTQYF
V: TRBV6-1; J: TRBJ2-3; CDR3: CASNRDRAPDTQYF
V: TRBV7-2; J: TRBJ1-4; CDR3: CASSLRQGGSNEKLFF
V: TRBV6-5; J: TRBJ2-1; CDR3: CASSYSSGPTSSYNEQFF
V: TRBV29-1; J: TRBJ2-3; CDR3: CSVEREGYTDTQYF
V: TRBV12-3/TRBV12-4; J: TRBJ2-1; CDR3: CASSLGRGSGFDEQFF
V: TRBV7-2; J: TRBJ1-1; CDR3: CASSTRSGNTEAFF
V: TRBV6-1; J: TRBJ1-2; CDR3: CASTMVGYGYTF
V: TRBV10-3; J: TRBJ2-1; CDR3: CAISGTSGYNEQFF
V: TRBV2; J: TRBJ2-7; CDR3: CASSAPQGLGEQYF
V: TRBV28; J: TRBJ2-7; CDR3: CASSRTYEQYF
V: TRBV9; J: TRBJ2-4; CDR3: CASSATGRLAGGHSAKNIQYF
V: TRBV5-1; J: TRBJ2-3; CDR3: CASSLGLAGGSDTQYF
V: TRBV20-1; J: TRBJ2-1; CDR3: CSARFPGLAGDNEQFF
V: TRBV24-1; J: TRBJ2-1; CDR3: CATSDSSGVSNEQFF
V: TRBV6-2/TRBV6-3; J: TRBJ2-1; CDR3: CASSPTGTRYFNEQFF
V: TRBV3-1; J: TRBJ2-1; CDR3: CASSQGAGFYNEQFF
V: TRBV3-1; J: TRBJ1-6; CDR3: CASSPREGRNSPLHF
V: TRBV9; J: TRBJ2-3; CDR3: CASRFSRRSGTDTQYF
V: TRBV3-1; J: TRBJ2-1; CDR3: CASSQGGTSFKEQFF
V: TRBV12-3/TRBV12-4; J: TRBJ2-5; CDR3: CASTSGGVGTIQETQYF